Listed below are T cell receptor beta chains from one sample, sequenced in a study of T cells in localized non-small cell lung cancer. TCRdb's table, derived via immunoSEQ multiplex PCR, lists solely in-frame clones and lacks some. The sample lists under 40,000 clones, 75% to 90% occurring once. Sequenced material: peripheral blood mononuclear cells, taken before any cancer treatment. The receptors were gathered from a man aged 40 to 69 with stage III lung adenocarcinoma. Both conserved end residues are part of each CDR3. The D gene is left open where the match is weak. Clone size is given for some rows only: seen once, a few or many times, or a class if the clone is expanded.

TRBV5-4,TRBD2,TRBJ2-1,.,TGTGCCAGCAGCTTGCAGCCCCGCGGGGGGGCCTATTCCTACAATGAGCAGTTCTTC,CASSLQPRGGAYSYNEQFF
TRBV19,.,TRBJ1-2,.,TGTGCCAGTAGTATAGGTACAGGTTCCTATGGCTACACCTTC,CASSIGTGSYGYTF
TRBV13,.,TRBJ1-2,.,TGTGCCAGCAGCTTAGCTCTCCTTCCTTATGGCTACACCTTC,CASSLALLPYGYTF
TRBV28,.,TRBJ1-5,.,TGTGCCAGCACAACCTTGACAGGTAGGGGCAATCAGCCCCAGCATTTT,CASTTLTGRGNQPQHF
TRBV4-3,TRBD1,TRBJ2-3,.,TGCGCCAGCAGCCAGGGATACAGGGGGATCGCAGATACGCAGTATTTT,CASSQGYRGIADTQYF
TRBV19,TRBD1,TRBJ2-7,.,TGTGCCAGTAGTCCACAAGGGGGCTTCGACGAGCAGTACTTC,CASSPQGGFDEQYF
TRBV30,.,TRBJ2-7,.,TGTGCCTGGAGTGGCGGGGTAAGACGGGCTGTGATCTGGTCCGTCAACGAGCAGTACTTC,CAWSGGVRRAVIWSVNEQYF
TRBV6-4,.,TRBJ2-3,.,TGTGCCAGCAGTGACCCCTCCACAGATACGCAGTATTTT,CASSDPSTDTQYF
TRBV5-3,.,TRBJ1-1,.,TGTGCCAGAAGCTTGGTTGTGGGGAGAGCTACGAACACTGAAGCTTTCTTT,CARSLVVGRATNTEAFF
TRBV5-1,.,TRBJ1-6,.,TGCGCCAGCAGCTTGAGCCAGGGAAGTTCACCCCTCCACTTT,CASSLSQGSSPLHF
TRBV5-4,.,TRBJ1-4,.,TGTGCCAGCAGCTCCCTGGGAATGCTTGATGAAAAACTGTTTTTT,CASSSLGMLDEKLFF
TRBV7-9,.,TRBJ1-4,few,TGTGCCAGCAGCTTATCGGGGGAAAAACTGTTTTTT,CASSLSGEKLFF
TRBV7-9,.,TRBJ2-7,.,TGTGCCAGCAGCTTAGCCCTTAGCGAGGACTTCTCCTACGAGCAGTACTTC,CASSLALSEDFSYEQYF
TRBV10-2,TRBD1,TRBJ1-3,.,TGCGCCAGGGAACAGGGGACTGGAAACACCATATATTTT,CAREQGTGNTIYF
TRBV7-2,TRBD2,TRBJ2-1,.,TGTGCCAGCAGCGTACGGACTAGCGGTTTCGGCAATGAGCAGTTCTTC,CASSVRTSGFGNEQFF
TRBV19,.,TRBJ1-2,few,TGTGCCAGTACCGACCTGGAGGGAATATCCTATGGCTACACCTTC,CASTDLEGISYGYTF
TRBV6-1,.,TRBJ1-4,.,TGTGCCAGCAGGCTTTTGGAGGTCGAAAAACTGTTTTTT,CASRLLEVEKLFF
TRBV5-4,.,TRBJ2-7,.,TGTGCCAGCAGCCCGAACCCGCTAACCTACGAGCAGTACTTC,CASSPNPLTYEQYF
TRBV6-1,TRBD1,TRBJ1-2,.,TGTGCCAGCAGTGCCCCGGGACAGATCTATGGCTACACCTTC,CASSAPGQIYGYTF
TRBV4-2,.,TRBJ2-7,.,TGTGCCAGCAGCCAAGAAGGCAGGAAGGGGGAAGAGCAGTACTTC,CASSQEGRKGEEQYF
TRBV19,TRBD1,TRBJ1-1,.,TGTGCCACCAAAAGACAGGGGGCTTCGGTTGAAGCTTTCTTT,CATKRQGASVEAFF
TRBV6-5,.,TRBJ1-1,.,TGTGCCAGCAGTTACTTCGGGGAAACTGAAGCTTTCTTT,CASSYFGETEAFF
TRBV7-9,.,TRBJ1-5,once,TGTGCCAGCAGCCCCTCGGGGGTCCGCAATCAGCCCCAGCATTTT,CASSPSGVRNQPQHF
TRBV12-5,.,TRBJ2-7,.,TGTGCTAGTGCGCCGGGACGGCTATTTTACGAGCAGTACTTC,CASAPGRLFYEQYF
TRBV28,.,TRBJ2-7,.,TGTGCCAGCAGTCCGGTAAGCCCCGTCTCCTACGAGCAGTACTTC,CASSPVSPVSYEQYF
TRBV4-3,.,TRBJ1-2,.,TGCGCCAGCAGCCTAATGGCAAGTGACGTTCAGGGCTACACCTTC,CASSLMASDVQGYTF
TRBV27,.,TRBJ1-4,.,TGTGCCAGCAGTCCCCAGCGACAGCGGGGGGGGCGGAATGAAAAACTGTTTTTT,CASSPQRQRGGRNEKLFF
TRBV27,.,TRBJ1-2,.,TGTGCCAGCAGTTCTACAGGTGGACTGAGATATGGCTACACCTTC,CASSSTGGLRYGYTF
TRBV11-3,.,TRBJ2-5,.,TGTGCCAGCAGTCCGCGGGGCCTCAAGACCCAGTACTTC,CASSPRGLKTQYF
TRBV30,.,TRBJ2-5,.,TGTGCCTGCCGGACGCGGGGGACAGCCCAAGAGACCCAGTACTTC,CACRTRGTAQETQYF
TRBV7-7,.,TRBJ2-1,.,TGTGCCAGCAGCTTAGTGCACGGTGAGCAGTTCTTC,CASSLVHGEQFF
TRBV5-4,TRBD2,TRBJ2-5,.,TGTGCCAGCAGCGCCGGGACTAGCGGTACGAGGACCCAGTACTTC,CASSAGTSGTRTQYF
TRBV19,.,TRBJ1-2,.,TGTGCCAGTAGTATTGATATCTTTAACTATGGCTACACCTTC,CASSIDIFNYGYTF
TRBV2,TRBD2,TRBJ2-1,.,TGTGCCAGCAGTAAACTAGCGGGGGATTACAATGAGCAGTTCTTC,CASSKLAGDYNEQFF
TRBV5-6,TRBD2,TRBJ2-1,.,TGTGCCAGCAGCTCAGGACTAGCGGGGGGCAATGAGCAGTTCTTC,CASSSGLAGGNEQFF
TRBV6-5,TRBD1,TRBJ2-3,few,TGTGCCAGCAGTTACTCGATCGAGACAGGGTGGACGCAGTATTTT,CASSYSIETGWTQYF
TRBV10-3,.,TRBJ1-1,.,TGTGCCATCAAGGGTGAGGGTGAAGCTTTCTTT,CAIKGEGEAFF
TRBV18,.,TRBJ2-3,.,TGTGCCAGCTCCCCTTGGGCAGCAAGCACAGATACGCAGTATTTT,CASSPWAASTDTQYF
TRBV11-2,.,TRBJ1-5,.,TGTGCCAGCAGCTTAGATCTGGACCAGCCCCAGCATTTT,CASSLDLDQPQHF
TRBV7-2,TRBD1,TRBJ1-2,.,TGTGCCAGCAGCTTCCGGGACAGAGCTAACTATGGCTACACCTTC,CASSFRDRANYGYTF
TRBV27,TRBD2,TRBJ2-7,once,TGTGCCAGCAGTCCGCGGACTAGCGGGGGGCGAGCCTACGAGCAGTACTTC,CASSPRTSGGRAYEQYF